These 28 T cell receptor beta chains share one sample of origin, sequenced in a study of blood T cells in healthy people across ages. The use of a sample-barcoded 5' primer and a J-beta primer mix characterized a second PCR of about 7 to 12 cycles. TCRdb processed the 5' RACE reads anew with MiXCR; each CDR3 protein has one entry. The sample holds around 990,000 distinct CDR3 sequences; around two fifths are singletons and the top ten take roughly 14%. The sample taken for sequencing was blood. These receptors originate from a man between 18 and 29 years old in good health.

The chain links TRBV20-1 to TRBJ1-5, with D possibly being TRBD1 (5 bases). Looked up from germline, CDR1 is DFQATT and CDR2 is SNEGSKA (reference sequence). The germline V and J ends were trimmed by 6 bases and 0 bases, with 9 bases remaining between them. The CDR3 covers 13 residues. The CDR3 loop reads CSAPGPSNQPQHF. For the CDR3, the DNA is TGCAGTGCCCCGGGACCTAGCAATCAGCCCCAGCATTTT.

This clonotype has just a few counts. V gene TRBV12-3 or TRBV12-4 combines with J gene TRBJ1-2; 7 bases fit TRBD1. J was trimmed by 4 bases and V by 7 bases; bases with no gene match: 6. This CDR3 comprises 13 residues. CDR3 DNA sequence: TGTGCCAGCACGAGGGGGCCAAGCTATGGCTACACCTTC. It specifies CASTRGPSYGYTF.

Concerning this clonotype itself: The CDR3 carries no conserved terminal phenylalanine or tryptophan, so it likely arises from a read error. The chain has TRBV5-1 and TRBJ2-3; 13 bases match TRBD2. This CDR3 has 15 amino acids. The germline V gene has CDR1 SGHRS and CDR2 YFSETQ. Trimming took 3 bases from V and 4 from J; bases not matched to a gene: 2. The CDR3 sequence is CASSYTSGGADTQYL. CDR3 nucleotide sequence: TGCGCCAGCAGCTACACTAGCGGGGGGGCAGATACGCAGTATTTG.

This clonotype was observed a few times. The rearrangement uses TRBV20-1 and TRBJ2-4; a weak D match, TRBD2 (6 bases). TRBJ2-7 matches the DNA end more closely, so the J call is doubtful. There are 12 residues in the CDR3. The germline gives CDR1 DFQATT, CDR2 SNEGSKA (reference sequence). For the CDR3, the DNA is TGCAGTGCTCGGGGAACTAGCTTCGAGCAGTACTTC. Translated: CSARGTSFEQYF.

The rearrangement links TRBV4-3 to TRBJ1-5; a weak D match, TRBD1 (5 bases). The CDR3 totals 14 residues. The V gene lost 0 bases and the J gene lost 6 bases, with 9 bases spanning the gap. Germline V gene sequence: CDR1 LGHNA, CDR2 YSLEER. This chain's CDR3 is CASSQDLGVQPQHF. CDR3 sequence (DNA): TGCGCCAGCAGCCAAGATCTGGGGGTTCAGCCCCAGCATTTT.

The CDR3 DNA reads as TGTGCCAGCACTTACGCGGGGGAACTTTACAATGAGCAGTTCTTC. Protein product: CASTYAGELYNEQFF. The rearrangement links TRBV11-1 to TRBJ2-1; 7 bases align to TRBD2. There are 15 residues in the CDR3. Germline trimming cut 7 bases from V and 4 bases from J; bases unmatched to any gene: 10. Germline CDR1 reads SGHAT; CDR2 reads FQDESV (reference sequence). Full variable domain (rest looked up from reference TRBV11-1 and TRBJ2-1): EAEVAQSPRYKITEKSQAVAFWCDPISGHATLYWYRQILGQGPELLVQFQDESVVDDSQLPKDRFSAERLKGVDSTLKIQPAELGDSAMYLCASTYAGELYNEQFFGPGTRLTVL.

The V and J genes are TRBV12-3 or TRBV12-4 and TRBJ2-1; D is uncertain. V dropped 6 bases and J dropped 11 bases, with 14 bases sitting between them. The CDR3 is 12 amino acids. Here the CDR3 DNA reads TGTGCCAGCAGCAATACCCCCTCAAAGCAGTTCTTC. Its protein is CASSNTPSKQFF.

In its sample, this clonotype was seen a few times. Here the CDR3 reads CASSFTTGGSTDTQYF. The CDR3 nucleotides are TGCGCCAGCAGCTTCACGACAGGGGGCAGCACAGATACGCAGTATTTT. J is TRBJ2-3 and V is TRBV5-1; 10 bases align to TRBD1. CDR1 is SGHRS and CDR2 is YFSETQ in the germline V gene. The CDR3 totals 16 residues. Germline trimming cut 2 bases from V and 0 bases from J; bases unmatched to any gene: 3.

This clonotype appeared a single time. The CDR3: CASSQESQPREQYF. CDR3 bases: TGTGCCAGCAGCCAAGAGAGCCAGCCTCGTGAGCAGTACTTC. This chain connects TRBV14 to TRBJ2-7, with D unclear. The V and J ends lost 0 bases and 7 bases respectively, with 13 bases between them. Germline assignment: CDR1 SGHDN and CDR2 FVKESK. The CDR3 sequence is 14 residues long.

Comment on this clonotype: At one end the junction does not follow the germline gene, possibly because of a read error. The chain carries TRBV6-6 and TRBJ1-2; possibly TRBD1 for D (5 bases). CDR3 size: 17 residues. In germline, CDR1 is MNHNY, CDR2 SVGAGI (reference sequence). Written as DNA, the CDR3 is TGTGCCGGCAGTTACTCCCCGGGAGGGGAACCTAACTATGGCTACACCTTC. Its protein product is CAGSYSPGGEPNYGYTF.

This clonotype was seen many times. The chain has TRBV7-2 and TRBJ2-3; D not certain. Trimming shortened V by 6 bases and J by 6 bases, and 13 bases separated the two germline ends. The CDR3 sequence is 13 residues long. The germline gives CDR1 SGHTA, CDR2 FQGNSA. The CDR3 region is CASSQSPEDTQYF. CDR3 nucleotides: TGTGCCAGCAGTCAGAGCCCAGAGGATACGCAGTATTTT. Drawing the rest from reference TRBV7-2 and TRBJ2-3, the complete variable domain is GAGVSQSPSNKVTEKGKDVELRCDPISGHTALYWYRQSLGQGLEFLIYFQGNSAPDKSGLPSDRFSAERTGGSVSTLTIQRTQQEDSAVYLCASSQSPEDTQYFGPGTRLTVL.

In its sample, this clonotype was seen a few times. CDR3 sequence (DNA): TGTGCCATCAGTGAGTCGGGCAGGGGGCAGGGGCAGCCCCAGCATTTT. Its protein is CAISESGRGQGQPQHF. The V call is TRBV10-3, the J call TRBJ1-5, with 8 bases matching TRBD1. The J segment lost 7 bases and the V segment lost 0 bases, leaving 8 bases of the junction unmatched. The germline CDR1 and CDR2 sequences are ENHRY and SYGVKD. This CDR3 is 16 amino acids long.

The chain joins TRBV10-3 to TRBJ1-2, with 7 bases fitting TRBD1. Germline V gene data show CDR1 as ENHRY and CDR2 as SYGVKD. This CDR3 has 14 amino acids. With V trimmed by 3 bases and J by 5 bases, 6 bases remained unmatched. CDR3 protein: CAISDVGTVYGYTF. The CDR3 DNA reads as TGTGCCATCAGTGACGTCGGGACAGTTTATGGCTACACCTTC.

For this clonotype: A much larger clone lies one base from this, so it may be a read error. The CDR3 DNA is TGCGCCAGCAGCCTTAGGGGTAAGCAGTTCTTC. Translated: CASSLRGKQFF. The chain couples TRBV5-1 to TRBJ2-1, with D tentatively TRBD1 (5 bases). The CDR3 spans 11 residues. V lost 4 bases to trimming and J lost 11 bases, with 10 bases between them. Germline V gene sequence: CDR1 SGHRS, CDR2 YFSETQ.

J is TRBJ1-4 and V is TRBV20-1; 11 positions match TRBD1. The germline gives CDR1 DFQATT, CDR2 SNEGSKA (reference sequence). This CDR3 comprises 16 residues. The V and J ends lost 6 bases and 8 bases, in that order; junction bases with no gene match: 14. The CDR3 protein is CSARIEADRGREKLFF. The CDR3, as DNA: TGCAGTGCCAGAATCGAGGCGGACAGGGGGCGCGAAAAACTGTTTTTT.

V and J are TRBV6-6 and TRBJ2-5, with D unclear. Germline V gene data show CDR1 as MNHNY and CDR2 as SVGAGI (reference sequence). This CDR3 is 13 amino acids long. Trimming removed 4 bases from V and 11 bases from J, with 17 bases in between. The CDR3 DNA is TGTGCCAGCAGTTCCCTCCTTTGGTATGAGCAGTACTTC. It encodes CASSSLLWYEQYF.

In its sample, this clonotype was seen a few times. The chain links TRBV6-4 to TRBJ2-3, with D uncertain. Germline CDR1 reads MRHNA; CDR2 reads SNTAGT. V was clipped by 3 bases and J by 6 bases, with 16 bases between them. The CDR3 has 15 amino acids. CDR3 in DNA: TGTGCCAGCAGTGAGAATATAGGGTTCGCGGATACGCAGTATTTT. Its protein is CASSENIGFADTQYF.

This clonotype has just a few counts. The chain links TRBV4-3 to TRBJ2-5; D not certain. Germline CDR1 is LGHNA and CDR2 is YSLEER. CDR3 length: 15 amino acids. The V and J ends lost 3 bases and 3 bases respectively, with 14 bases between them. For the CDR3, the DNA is TGCGCCAGCAGCCACAACACTGATAGGAAAGAGACCCAGTACTTC. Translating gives CASSHNTDRKETQYF.

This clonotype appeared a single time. As DNA, the CDR3 is TGTGCCAGCAGTAATGAGTACACTGAAGCTTTCTTT. Translating it yields CASSNEYTEAFF. V usage is TRBV12-3 or TRBV12-4 and J usage is TRBJ1-1; D is unresolved. This CDR3 is built from 12 residues. V was clipped by 5 bases and J by 3 bases, with 7 bases between them.

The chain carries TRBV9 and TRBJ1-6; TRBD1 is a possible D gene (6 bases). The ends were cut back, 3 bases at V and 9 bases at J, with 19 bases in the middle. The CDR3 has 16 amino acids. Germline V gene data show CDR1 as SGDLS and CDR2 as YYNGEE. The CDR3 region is CASSEHSGVLGSPLHF. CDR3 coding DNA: TGTGCCAGCAGCGAACACTCAGGGGTGTTGGGTTCACCCCTCCACTTT.

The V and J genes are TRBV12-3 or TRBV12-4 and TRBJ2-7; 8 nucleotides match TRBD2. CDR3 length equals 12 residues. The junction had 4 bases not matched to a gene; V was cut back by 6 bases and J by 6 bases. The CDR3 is CASRSGRGEQYF. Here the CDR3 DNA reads TGTGCCAGCAGGAGCGGGAGAGGCGAGCAGTACTTC.

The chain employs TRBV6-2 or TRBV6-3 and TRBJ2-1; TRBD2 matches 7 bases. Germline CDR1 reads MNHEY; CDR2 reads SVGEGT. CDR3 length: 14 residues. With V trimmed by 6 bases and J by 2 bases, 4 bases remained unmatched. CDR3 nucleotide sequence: TGTGCCAGCAGAGCGGGGCCAGCCTACAATGAGCAGTTCTTC. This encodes CASRAGPAYNEQFF.

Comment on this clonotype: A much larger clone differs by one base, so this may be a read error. The CDR3 nucleotides are TGCGCCGGCAGCCAAGGATCGGCGGGGAGCACAGATACGCAGTATTTT. Its translation is CAGSQGSAGSTDTQYF. This chain connects TRBV4-3 to TRBJ2-3, with D tentatively TRBD2 (6 bases). Germline assignment: CDR1 LGHNA and CDR2 YSLEER. This CDR3 is 16 amino acids long.

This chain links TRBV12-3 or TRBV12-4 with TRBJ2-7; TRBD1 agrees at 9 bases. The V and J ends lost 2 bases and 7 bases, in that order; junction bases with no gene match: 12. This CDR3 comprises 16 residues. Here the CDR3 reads CASSLPTGGIGNEQYF. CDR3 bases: TGTGCCAGCAGTTTACCGACAGGGGGTATTGGCAATGAGCAGTACTTC.

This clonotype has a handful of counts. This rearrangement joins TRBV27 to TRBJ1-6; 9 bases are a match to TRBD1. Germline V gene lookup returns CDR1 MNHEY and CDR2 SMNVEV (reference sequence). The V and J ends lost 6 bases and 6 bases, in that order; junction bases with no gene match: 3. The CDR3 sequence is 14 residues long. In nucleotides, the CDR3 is TGTGCCAGCAGGGGACAGGGCTTTAATTCACCCCTCCACTTT. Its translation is CASRGQGFNSPLHF.

The CDR3 DNA sequence: TGTGCCAGCAGCTTAGAAGGTAGCCTTAGCACAGATACGCAGTATTTT. Its protein product is CASSLEGSLSTDTQYF. The V and J genes are TRBV7-6 and TRBJ2-3, with unresolved D. Trimming took off 1 base at V and 0 bases at J, with 11 bases between the two ends. The CDR3 contains 16 residues. Germline V gene data show CDR1 as SGHVS and CDR2 as FNYEAQ.

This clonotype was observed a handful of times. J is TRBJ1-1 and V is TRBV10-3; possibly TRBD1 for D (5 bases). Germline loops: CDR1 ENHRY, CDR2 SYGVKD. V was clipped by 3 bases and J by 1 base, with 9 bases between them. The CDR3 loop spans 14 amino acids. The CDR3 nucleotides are TGTGCCATCAGTGAACAGGCAGAGAACACTGAAGCTTTCTTT. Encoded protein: CAISEQAENTEAFF.

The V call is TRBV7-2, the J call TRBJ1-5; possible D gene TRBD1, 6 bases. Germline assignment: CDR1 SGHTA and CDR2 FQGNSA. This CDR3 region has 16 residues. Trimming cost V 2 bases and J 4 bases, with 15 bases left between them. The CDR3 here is CASSLMGAGTNQPQHF. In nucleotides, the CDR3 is TGTGCCAGCAGCTTAATGGGGGCAGGGACGAATCAGCCCCAGCATTTT.